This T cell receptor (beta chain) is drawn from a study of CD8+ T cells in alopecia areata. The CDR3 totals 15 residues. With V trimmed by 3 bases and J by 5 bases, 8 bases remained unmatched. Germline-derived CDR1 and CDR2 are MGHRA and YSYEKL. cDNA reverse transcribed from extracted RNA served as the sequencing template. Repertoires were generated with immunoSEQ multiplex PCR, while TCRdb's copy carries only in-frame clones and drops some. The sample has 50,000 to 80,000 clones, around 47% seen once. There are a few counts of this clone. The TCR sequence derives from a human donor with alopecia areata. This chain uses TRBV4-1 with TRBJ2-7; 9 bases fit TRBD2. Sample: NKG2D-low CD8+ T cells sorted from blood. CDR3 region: CASSHGGLAGNEQYF. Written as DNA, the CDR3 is TGCGCCAGCAGCCATGGAGGGCTAGCGGGAAACGAGCAGTACTTC.